The 10 T cell receptor beta chains in this list originate from one sample, sequenced in a study of blood T cell repertoires in COVID-19 (dated by TCRdb to between 2020 and 2021). The protocol used for the library was the immunoSEQ multiplex PCR assay. Drawn from immuneACCESS, this table holds only the in-frame rearrangements with V and J called that TCRdb kept. Clones are partly lost; checked studies trace under half to an unresolved V gene and leave the rest unexplained. Present in this sample are a few hundred thousand clones, nearly 85% of which were seen just once. Of the sample, around 9.2% is held by the ten largest clones. The sample taken for sequencing was peripheral blood. The receptors shown here come from a human donor in a cohort sampled during active COVID-19.

The chain joins TRBV3-1 (or the pseudogene TRBV3-2) to TRBJ2-1, with D uncertain. V was clipped by 1 base and J by 6 bases, with 19 bases between them. Germline assignment: CDR1 LGHDT and CDR2 YNNKEL (reference sequence). This CDR3 region has 17 residues. CDR3 nucleotide sequence: TGTGCCAGCAGCCAAGGTCTGGCAGCGACGGTCTTCAATGAGCAGTTCTTC. This gives the protein CASSQGLAATVFNEQFF.

This clone was observed a few times. V is TRBV11-1 and J is TRBJ2-5, with TRBD2 as a possible D gene (6 bases). V was clipped by 5 bases and J by 4 bases, with 20 bases between them. CDR1 is SGHAT, CDR2 FQDESV, per germline (reference sequence). The CDR3 sequence is 16 residues long. The DNA of the CDR3 is TGTGCCAGCAGCCCGTCCGTGGGTGGGGGAGGAGAGACCCAGTACTTC. This gives the protein CASSPSVGGGGETQYF.

This rearrangement joins TRBV5-1 to TRBJ2-6; the match to TRBD2 covers 9 bases. The CDR3 covers 18 residues. Germline lookup yields CDR1 SGHRS and CDR2 YFSETQ. The trim removed 3 bases at V and 0 bases at J, leaving 7 bases unmatched. CDR3 nucleotide sequence: TGCGCCAGCAGCTCAACTAGCGGGCTCCTCTCTGGGGCCAACGTCCTGACTTTC. It is translated as CASSSTSGLLSGANVLTF.

The rearrangement joins TRBV4-1 to TRBJ2-1; 8 nucleotides line up with TRBD2. CDR1 and CDR2 (germline): MGHRA, YSYEKL. The CDR3 loop spans 14 amino acids. The junction had 7 bases not matched to a gene; V was cut back by 8 bases and J by 4 bases. CDR3 nucleotides: TGCGCCAGCGCACCGCGGGGGGCATACAATGAGCAGTTCTTC. Encoded protein: CASAPRGAYNEQFF.

The rearrangement uses TRBV27 and TRBJ2-3; no firm D call. The ends were cut back, 3 bases at V and 5 bases at J, with 3 bases in the middle. The germline V gene has CDR1 MNHEY and CDR2 SMNVEV (reference sequence). This CDR3 is built from 11 residues. The DNA for the CDR3 is TGTGCCAGCAGTTTCTTAGATACGCAGTATTTT. Its translation is CASSFLDTQYF.

This chain links TRBV2 with TRBJ2-6; 9 nucleotides align to TRBD2. The CDR3 has 18 amino acids. The germline gives CDR1 SNHLY, CDR2 FYNNEI. V was pared by 8 bases and J by 0 bases, with 11 bases of the junction left unmatched. The CDR3 nucleotides are TGTGCCAGCGGAGGGAAGCGGGGGGCCGCCTCTGGGGCCAACGTCCTGACTTTC. It encodes CASGGKRGAASGANVLTF. Full variable domain (remainder filled in from reference TRBV2 and TRBJ2-6): EPEVTQTPSHQVTQMGQEVILRCVPISNHLYFYWYRQILGQKVEFLVSFYNNEISEKSEIFDDQFSVERPDGSNFTLKIRSTKLEDSAMYFCASGGKRGAASGANVLTFGAGSRLTVL.

This clone was seen a few times. The J gene is TRBJ2-7, the V gene TRBV10-2; 11 positions agree with TRBD2. Germline CDR1 is WSHSY and CDR2 is SAAADI. The CDR3 is made up of 14 amino acids. Germline trimming cut 10 bases from V and 6 bases from J; bases unmatched to any gene: 11. In DNA, the CDR3 is TGCGCCATCCAGCCTTTAGCGGGAGGGCTCGAGCAGTACTTC. Translating it yields CAIQPLAGGLEQYF.

The gene calls are TRBV5-6 and TRBJ1-2; possible D gene TRBD1, 6 bases. The length of the CDR3 is 14 residues. Germline lookup yields CDR1 SGHDT and CDR2 YYEEEE. V lost 1 base to trimming and J lost 5 bases, with 12 bases between them. CDR3 nucleotides: TGTGCCAGCAGCTTGTGGGGGGGCTCTTATGGCTACACCTTC. It is translated as CASSLWGGSYGYTF.

V gene TRBV7-2 combines with J gene TRBJ2-7, with TRBD2 identical over 7 bases. This CDR3 has 14 residues. The germline V gene has CDR1 SGHTA and CDR2 FQGNSA. Losses at the gene ends were 4 bases for V and 1 base for J; bases not matched to a gene: 4. The CDR3 coding sequence is TGTGCCAGCAGCTGGGGGGGGTCTTCCTACGAGCAGTACTTC. Its protein is CASSWGGSSYEQYF.

This sequence joins TRBV7-6 and TRBJ2-5, with a possible D match to TRBD2 (5 bases). Trimming removed 5 bases at V and 2 bases at J, with 18 bases between. Germline V gene lookup returns CDR1 SGHVS and CDR2 FNYEAQ. The CDR3 has 16 residues. CDR3 sequence: CASSPPPGTGQETQYF. The DNA for the CDR3 is TGTGCCAGCAGCCCCCCTCCAGGTACGGGGCAAGAGACCCAGTACTTC.